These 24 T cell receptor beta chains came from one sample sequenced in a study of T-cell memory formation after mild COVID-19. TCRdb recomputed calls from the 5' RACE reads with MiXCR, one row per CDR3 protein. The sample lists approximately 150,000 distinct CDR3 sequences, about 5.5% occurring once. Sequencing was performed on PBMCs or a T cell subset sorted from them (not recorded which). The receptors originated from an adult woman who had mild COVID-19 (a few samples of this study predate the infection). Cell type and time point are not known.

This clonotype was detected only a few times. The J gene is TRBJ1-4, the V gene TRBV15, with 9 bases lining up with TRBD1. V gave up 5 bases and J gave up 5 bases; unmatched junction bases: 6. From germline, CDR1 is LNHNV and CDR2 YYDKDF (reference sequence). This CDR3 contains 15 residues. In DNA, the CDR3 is TGTGCCACCAGCGAGCCGGGACAGGGAAATGAAAAACTGTTTTTT. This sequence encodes CATSEPGQGNEKLFF. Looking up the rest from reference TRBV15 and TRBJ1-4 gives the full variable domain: DAMVIQNPRYQVTQFGKPVTLSCSQTLNHNVMYWYQQKSSQAPKLLFHYYDKDFNNEADTPDNFQSRRPNTSFCFLDIRSPGLGDTAMYLCATSEPGQGNEKLFFGSGTQLSVL.

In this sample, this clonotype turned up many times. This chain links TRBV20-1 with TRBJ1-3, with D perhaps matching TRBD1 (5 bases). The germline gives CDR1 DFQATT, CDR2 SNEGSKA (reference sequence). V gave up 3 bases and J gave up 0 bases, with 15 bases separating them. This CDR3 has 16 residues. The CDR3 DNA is TGCAGTGCTAGGCCAGGGTCCCGCTACTCTGGAAACACCATATATTTT. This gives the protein CSARPGSRYSGNTIYF.

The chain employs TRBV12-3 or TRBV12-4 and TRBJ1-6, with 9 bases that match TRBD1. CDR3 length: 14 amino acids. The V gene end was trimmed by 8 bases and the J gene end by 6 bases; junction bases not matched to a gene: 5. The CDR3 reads CASSRTGVNSPLHF. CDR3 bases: TGTGCCAGCTCCAGGACAGGGGTTAATTCACCCCTCCACTTT.

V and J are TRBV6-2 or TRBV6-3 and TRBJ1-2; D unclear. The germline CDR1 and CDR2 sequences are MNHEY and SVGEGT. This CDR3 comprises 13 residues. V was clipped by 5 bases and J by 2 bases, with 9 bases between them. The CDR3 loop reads CASSPDGNYGYTF. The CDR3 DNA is TGTGCCAGCAGTCCGGACGGGAACTATGGCTACACCTTC.

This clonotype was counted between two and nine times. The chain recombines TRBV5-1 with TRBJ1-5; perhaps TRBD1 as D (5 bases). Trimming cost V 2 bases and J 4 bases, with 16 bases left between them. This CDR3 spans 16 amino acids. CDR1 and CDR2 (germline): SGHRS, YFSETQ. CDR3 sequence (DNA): TGCGCCAGCAGCTTCGGGACGGGGCAGACTAATCAGCCCCAGCATTTT. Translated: CASSFGTGQTNQPQHF. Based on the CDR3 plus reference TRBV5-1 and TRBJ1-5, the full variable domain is KAGVTQTPRYLIKTRGQQVTLSCSPISGHRSVSWYQQTPGQGLQFLFEYFSETQRNKGNFPGRFSGRQFSNSRSEMNVSTLELGDSALYLCASSFGTGQTNQPQHFGDGTRLSIL.

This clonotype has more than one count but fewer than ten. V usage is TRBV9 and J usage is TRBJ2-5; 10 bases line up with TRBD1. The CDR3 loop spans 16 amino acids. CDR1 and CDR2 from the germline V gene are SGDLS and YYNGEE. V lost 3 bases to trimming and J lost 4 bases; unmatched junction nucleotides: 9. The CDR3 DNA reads TGTGCCAGCAGCGCCGAGCGGACAGGGGGAGGAGAGACCCAGTACTTC. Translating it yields CASSAERTGGGETQYF.

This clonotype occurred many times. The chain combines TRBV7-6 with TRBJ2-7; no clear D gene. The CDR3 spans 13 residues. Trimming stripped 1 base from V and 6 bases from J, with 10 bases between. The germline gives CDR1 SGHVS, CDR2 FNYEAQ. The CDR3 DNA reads TGTGCCAGCAGCTTAGGACCCCCCGCCGAGCAGTACTTC. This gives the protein CASSLGPPAEQYF.

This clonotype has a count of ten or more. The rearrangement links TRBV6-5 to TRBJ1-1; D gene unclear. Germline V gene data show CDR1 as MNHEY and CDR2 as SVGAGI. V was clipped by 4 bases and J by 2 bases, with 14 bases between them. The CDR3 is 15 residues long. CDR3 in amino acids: CASSSRGWTNTEAFF. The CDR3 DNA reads TGTGCCAGCAGTTCCCGTGGGTGGACTAACACTGAAGCTTTCTTT.

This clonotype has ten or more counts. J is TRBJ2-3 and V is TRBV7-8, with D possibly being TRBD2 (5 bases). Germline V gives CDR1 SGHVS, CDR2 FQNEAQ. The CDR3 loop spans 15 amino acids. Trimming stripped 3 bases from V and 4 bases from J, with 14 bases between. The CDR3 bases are TGTGCCAGCAGCTTGACCCATCGAGGGTCAGATACGCAGTATTTT. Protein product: CASSLTHRGSDTQYF.

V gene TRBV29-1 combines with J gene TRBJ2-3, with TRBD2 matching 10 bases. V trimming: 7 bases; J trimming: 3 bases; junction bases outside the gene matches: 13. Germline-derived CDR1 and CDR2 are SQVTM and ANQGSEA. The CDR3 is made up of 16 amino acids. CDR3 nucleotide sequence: TGCAGCGCCTCCCTCACCACTAGCGGGATGACAGATACGCAGTATTTT. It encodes CSASLTTSGMTDTQYF.

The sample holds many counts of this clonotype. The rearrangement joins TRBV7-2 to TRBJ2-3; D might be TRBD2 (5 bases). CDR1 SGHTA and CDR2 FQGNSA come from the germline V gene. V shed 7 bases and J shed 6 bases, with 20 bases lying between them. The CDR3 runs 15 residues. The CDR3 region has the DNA TGTGCCAGCACCCGAGCCCGGGGTTCCATTGATACGCAGTATTTT. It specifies CASTRARGSIDTQYF. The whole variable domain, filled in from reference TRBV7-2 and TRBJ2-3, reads GAGVSQSPSNKVTEKGKDVELRCDPISGHTALYWYRQSLGQGLEFLIYFQGNSAPDKSGLPSDRFSAERTGGSVSTLTIQRTQQEDSAVYLCASTRARGSIDTQYFGPGTRLTVL.

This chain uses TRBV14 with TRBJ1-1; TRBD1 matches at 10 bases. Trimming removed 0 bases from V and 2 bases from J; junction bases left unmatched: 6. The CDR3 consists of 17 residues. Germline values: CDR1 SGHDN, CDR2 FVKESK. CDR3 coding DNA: TGTGCCAGCAGCCAAGAAGTCCGGGACAGGGGAAACACTGAAGCTTTCTTT. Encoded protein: CASSQEVRDRGNTEAFF.

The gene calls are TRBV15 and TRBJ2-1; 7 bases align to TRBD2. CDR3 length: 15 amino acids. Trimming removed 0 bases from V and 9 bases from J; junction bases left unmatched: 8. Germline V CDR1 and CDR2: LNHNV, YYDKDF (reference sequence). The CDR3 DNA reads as TGTGCCACCAGCAGAGATCGGGACGGGAGGTTTGAGCAGTTCTTC. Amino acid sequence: CATSRDRDGRFEQFF.

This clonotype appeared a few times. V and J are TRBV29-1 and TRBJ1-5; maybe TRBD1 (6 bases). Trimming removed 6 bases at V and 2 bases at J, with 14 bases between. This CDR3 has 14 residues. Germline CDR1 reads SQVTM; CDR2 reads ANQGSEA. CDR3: CSVTGSGGNQPQHF. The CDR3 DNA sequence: TGCAGCGTGACCGGGTCAGGGGGCAATCAGCCCCAGCATTTT.

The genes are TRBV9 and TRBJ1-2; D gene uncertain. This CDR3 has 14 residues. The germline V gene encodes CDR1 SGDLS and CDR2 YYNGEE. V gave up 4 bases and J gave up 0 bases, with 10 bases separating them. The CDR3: CASSPEGANYGYTF. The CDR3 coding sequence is TGTGCCAGCAGCCCAGAGGGAGCTAACTATGGCTACACCTTC. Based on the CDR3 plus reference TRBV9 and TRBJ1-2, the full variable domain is DSGVTQTPKHLITATGQRVTLRCSPRSGDLSVYWYQQSLDQGLQFLIQYYNGEERAKGNILERFSAQQFPDLHSELNLSSLELGDSALYFCASSPEGANYGYTFGSGTRLTVV.

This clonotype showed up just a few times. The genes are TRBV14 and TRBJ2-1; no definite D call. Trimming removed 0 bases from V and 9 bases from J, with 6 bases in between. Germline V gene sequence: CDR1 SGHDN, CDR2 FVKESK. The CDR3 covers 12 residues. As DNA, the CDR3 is TGTGCCAGCAGCCAAGATACGGGTGAGCAGTTCTTC. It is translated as CASSQDTGEQFF.

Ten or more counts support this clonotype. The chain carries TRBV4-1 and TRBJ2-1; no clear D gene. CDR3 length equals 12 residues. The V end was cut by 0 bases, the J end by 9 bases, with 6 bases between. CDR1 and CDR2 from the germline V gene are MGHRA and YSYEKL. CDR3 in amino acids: CASSQEVGEQFF. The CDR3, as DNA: TGCGCCAGCAGCCAAGAAGTGGGTGAGCAGTTCTTC.

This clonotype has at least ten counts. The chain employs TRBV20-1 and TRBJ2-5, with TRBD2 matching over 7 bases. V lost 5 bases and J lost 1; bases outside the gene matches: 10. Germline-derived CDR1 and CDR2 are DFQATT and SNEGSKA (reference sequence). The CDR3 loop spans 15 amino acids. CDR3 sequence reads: CSAGWGGTTQETQYF. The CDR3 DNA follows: TGCAGTGCTGGATGGGGGGGGACTACCCAAGAGACCCAGTACTTC.

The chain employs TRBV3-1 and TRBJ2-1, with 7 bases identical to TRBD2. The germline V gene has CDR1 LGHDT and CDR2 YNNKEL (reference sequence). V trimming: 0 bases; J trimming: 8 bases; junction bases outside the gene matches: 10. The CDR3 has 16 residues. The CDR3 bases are TGTGCCAGCAGCCAAGAACGCCTAGCGGTAGGTGATGAGCAGTTCTTC. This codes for CASSQERLAVGDEQFF.

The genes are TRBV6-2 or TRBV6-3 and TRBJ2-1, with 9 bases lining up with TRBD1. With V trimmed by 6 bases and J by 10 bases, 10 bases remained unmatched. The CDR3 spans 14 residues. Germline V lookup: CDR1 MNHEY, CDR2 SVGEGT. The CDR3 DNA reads TGTGCCAGCAGCCACAACAGGGGGCGCGGGGAGCAGTTCTTC. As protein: CASSHNRGRGEQFF.

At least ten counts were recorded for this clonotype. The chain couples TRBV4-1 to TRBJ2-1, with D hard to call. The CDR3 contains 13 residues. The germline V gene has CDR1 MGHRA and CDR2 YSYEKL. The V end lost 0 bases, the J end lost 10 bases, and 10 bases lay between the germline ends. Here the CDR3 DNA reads TGCGCCAGCAGCCAAGAGTCATTTCGGGAGCAGTTCTTC. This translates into CASSQESFREQFF.

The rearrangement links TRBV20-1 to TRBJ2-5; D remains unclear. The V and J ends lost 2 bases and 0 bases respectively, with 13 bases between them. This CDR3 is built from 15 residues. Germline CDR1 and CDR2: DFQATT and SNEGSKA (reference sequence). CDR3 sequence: CSARNARNYQETQYF. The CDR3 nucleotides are TGCAGTGCTAGAAATGCCAGGAATTACCAAGAGACCCAGTACTTC.

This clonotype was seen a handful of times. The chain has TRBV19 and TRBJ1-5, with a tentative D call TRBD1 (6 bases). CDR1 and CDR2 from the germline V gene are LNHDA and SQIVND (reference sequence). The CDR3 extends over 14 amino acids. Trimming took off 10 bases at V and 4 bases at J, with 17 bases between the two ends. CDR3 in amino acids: CATHNRVRNQPQHF. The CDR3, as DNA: TGTGCCACCCATAACAGGGTGCGAAATCAGCCCCAGCATTTT.

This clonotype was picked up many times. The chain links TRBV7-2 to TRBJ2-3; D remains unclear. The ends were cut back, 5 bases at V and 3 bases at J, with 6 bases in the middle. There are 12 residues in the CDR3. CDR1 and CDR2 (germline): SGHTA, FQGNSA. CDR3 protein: CASSDYTDTQYF. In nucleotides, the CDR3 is TGTGCCAGCAGCGATTATACAGATACGCAGTATTTT.